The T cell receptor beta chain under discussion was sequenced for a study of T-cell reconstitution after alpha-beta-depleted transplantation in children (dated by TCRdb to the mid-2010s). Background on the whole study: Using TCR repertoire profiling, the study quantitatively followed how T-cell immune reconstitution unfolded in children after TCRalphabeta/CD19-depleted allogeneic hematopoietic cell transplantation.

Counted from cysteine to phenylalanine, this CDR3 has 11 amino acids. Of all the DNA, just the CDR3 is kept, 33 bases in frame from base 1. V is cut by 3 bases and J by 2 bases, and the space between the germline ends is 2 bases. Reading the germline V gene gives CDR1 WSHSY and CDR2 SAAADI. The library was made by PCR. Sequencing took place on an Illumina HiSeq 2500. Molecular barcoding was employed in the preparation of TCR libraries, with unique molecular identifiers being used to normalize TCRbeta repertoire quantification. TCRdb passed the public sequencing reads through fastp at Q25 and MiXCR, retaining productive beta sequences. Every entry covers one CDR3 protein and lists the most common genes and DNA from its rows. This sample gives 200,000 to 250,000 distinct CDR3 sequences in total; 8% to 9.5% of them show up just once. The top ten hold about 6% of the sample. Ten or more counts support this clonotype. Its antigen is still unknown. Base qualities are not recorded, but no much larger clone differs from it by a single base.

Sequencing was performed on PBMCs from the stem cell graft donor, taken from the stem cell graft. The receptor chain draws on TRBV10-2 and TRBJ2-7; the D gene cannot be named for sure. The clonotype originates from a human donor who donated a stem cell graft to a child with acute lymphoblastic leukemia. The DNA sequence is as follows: TGCGCCAGCAGTGACACCTACGAGCAGTACTTC. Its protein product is CASSDTYEQYF.